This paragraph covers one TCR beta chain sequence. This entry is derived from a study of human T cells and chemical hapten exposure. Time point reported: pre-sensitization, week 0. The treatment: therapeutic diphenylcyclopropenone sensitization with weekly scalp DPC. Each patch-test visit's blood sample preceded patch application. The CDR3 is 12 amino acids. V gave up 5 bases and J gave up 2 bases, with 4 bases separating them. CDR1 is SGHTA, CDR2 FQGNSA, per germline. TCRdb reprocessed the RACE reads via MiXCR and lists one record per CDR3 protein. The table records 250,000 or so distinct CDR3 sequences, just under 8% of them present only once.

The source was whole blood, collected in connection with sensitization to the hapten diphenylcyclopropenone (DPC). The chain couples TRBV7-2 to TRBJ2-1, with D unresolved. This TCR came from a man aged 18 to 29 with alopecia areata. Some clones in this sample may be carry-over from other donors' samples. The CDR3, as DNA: TGTGCCAGCAGCGCGACCTACAATGAGCAGTTCTTC. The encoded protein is CASSATYNEQFF.